These T cell receptor beta chains were read from a single sample in a study of blood T cell repertoires in COVID-19. Clones were read by immunoSEQ multiplex PCR, and TCRdb kept only the in-frame ones, dropping some. The table records some 190,000 clones, about 83% of them present only once. Sequenced: peripheral blood. The receptors stem from a woman in her sixties or seventies with active or convalescent COVID-19. CDR3s include the opening cysteine and the closing phenylalanine or tryptophan. The D gene is left open where the match is weak. Not every row has a clone size; where given, it reads once, few, many or a size class.

>TRBD2|TRBJ2-3|TRBV9|NA
TGTGCCAGCAGCGTATACGGGGGGAGGAGCACAGATACGCAGTATTTT
CASSVYGGRSTDTQYF
>NA|TRBJ2-2|TRBV9|NA
TGTGCCAGCAGCAAGACAGACACCGGGGAGCTGTTTTTT
CASSKTDTGELFF
>TRBD2|TRBJ2-1|TRBV5-1|NA
TGCGCCAGCAGCTTGGTTAGTCCGGGACTAGCGACCTACAATGAGCAGTTCTTC
CASSLVSPGLATYNEQFF
>TRBD1|TRBJ1-2|TRBV5-1|NA
TGCGCCAGCAGCTCTACAGGGGCATCTGATGGCTACACCTTC
CASSSTGASDGYTF
>NA|TRBJ2-1|TRBV24-1|NA
TGTGCCACCAGTTCCTCGGACAGACCCCATGAGAATGAGCAGTTCTTC
CATSSSDRPHENEQFF
>NA|TRBJ2-7|TRBV25-1|NA
TGTGCCAGCAGTGATCCCAATGACATCCGTAGCTCCTACGAGCAGTACTTC
CASSDPNDIRSSYEQYF
>TRBD2|TRBJ2-1|TRBV5-1|NA
TGCGCCAGTGTGTTGCTGGGTAGCGGGAGCGATGAGCAGTTCTTC
CASVLLGSGSDEQFF
>NA|TRBJ1-1|TRBV6-6|once
TGTGCCAGCATCATGGGACAATCACGGACTGAAGCTTTCTTT
CASIMGQSRTEAFF
>NA|TRBJ1-2|TRBV10-1|few
TGCGCCAGCAGTCACAGGGAGTACTATGGCTACACCTTC
CASSHREYYGYTF
>TRBD2|TRBJ2-2|TRBV29-1|NA
TGCAGCGTCGGACTAGCGGGATTAGGTGGGGAGCTGTTTTTT
CSVGLAGLGGELFF
>TRBD1|TRBJ1-2|TRBV27|NA
TGTGCCACCTGGACAGGATCGCCCCGTCACTATGGCTACACCTTC
CATWTGSPRHYGYTF